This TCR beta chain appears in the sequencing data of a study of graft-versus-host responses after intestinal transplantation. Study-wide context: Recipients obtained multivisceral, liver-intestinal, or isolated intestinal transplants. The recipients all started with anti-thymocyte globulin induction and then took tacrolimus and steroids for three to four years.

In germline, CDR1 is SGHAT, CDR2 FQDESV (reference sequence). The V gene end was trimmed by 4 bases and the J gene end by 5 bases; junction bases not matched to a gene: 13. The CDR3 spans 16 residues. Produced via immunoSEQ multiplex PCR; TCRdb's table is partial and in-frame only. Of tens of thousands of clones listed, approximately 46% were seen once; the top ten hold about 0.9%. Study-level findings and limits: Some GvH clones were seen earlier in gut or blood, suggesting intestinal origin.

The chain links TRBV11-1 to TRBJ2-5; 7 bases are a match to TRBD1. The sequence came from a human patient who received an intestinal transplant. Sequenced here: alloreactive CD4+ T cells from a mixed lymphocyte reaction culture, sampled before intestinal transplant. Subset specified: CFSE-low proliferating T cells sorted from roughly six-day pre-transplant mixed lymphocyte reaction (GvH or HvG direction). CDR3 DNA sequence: TGTGCCAGCAGCTATGTTACACAGGGGTCTCGGGAGACCCAGTACTTC. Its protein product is CASSYVTQGSRETQYF.